This is a list of T cell receptor beta chains from one sample in a study of shared clonotypes between healthy human individuals. Sequencing used immunoSEQ multiplex PCR; TCRdb keeps in-frame clones, though not all of them. The sample includes 1,500,000 or so clones, more than 95% of them seen just once. Sequencing was done on a sample of naive CD4+ T cells sorted from blood. The receptors come from a man in his thirties or forties in good health. CDR3s include the opening cysteine and the closing phenylalanine or tryptophan. The order of the fields is J gene, D gene, V gene, clone size, CDR3 protein, CDR3 DNA. A D gene is named only where the DNA matches it firmly. Size values are once, few and many counts, or a class for expanded clones, and some rows have none.

>TRBJ2-3|TRBD2|TRBV7-9|once
CASSLRKGLASDTQYF
TGTGCCAGCAGCTTGAGGAAAGGACTAGCATCAGATACGCAGTATTTT
>TRBJ1-5|TRBD1|TRBV19|once
CASSTHLQGINQPQHF
TGTGCCAGTAGTACACACCTACAGGGGATTAATCAGCCCCAGCATTTT
>TRBJ1-3|TRBD1|TRBV2|NA
CATTGSQGNTIYF
TGTGCCACGACAGGGAGTCAGGGAAACACCATATATTTT
>TRBJ2-2|TRBD2|TRBV7-2|NA
CASSLVRLAGGAGELFF
TGTGCCAGCAGCTTAGTTCGTCTAGCGGGTGGGGCCGGGGAGCTGTTTTTT
>TRBJ2-5|NA|TRBV9|once
CASSVQIRGQETQYF
TGTGCCAGCAGCGTCCAGATTCGGGGGCAAGAGACCCAGTACTTC
>TRBJ2-2|NA|TRBV9|NA
CASSRSTGELFF
TGTGCCAGCAGCAGGAGCACCGGGGAGCTGTTTTTT
>TRBJ2-7|TRBD1|TRBV5-4|NA
CASSWDRSEQYF
TGTGCCAGCAGCTGGGACAGATCCGAGCAGTACTTC
>TRBJ1-1|TRBD1|TRBV15|NA
CATSREQGALAEAFF
TGTGCCACCAGCAGAGAACAGGGGGCGCTTGCTGAAGCTTTCTTT
>TRBJ1-1|NA|TRBV4-1|NA
CASSQVNRGRTEAFF
TGCGCCAGCAGCCAAGTTAATAGGGGTCGCACTGAAGCTTTCTTT
>TRBJ2-7|NA|TRBV10-3|NA
CAISDETRAYEQYF
TGTGCCATCAGTGATGAGACGAGAGCCTACGAGCAGTACTTC
>TRBJ2-7|TRBD1|TRBV4-2|NA
CASSQPRQGADEQYF
TGTGCCAGCAGCCAACCTCGGCAGGGGGCCGACGAGCAGTACTTC
>TRBJ2-7|TRBD2|TRBV6-6|NA
CASSGGSGIVYEQYF
TGTGCCAGCAGTGGTGGTAGCGGGATAGTCTACGAGCAGTACTTC
>TRBJ1-2|TRBD1|TRBV29-1|NA
CSAYPPGTGDSYGYTF
TGCAGCGCCTACCCCCCCGGGACAGGGGATAGCTATGGCTACACCTTC
>TRBJ2-1|NA|TRBV2|NA
CASDLSTRRSGAEQFF
TGTGCCAGCGACCTTAGTACGCGCCGGTCGGGGGCTGAGCAGTTCTTC
>TRBJ1-1|NA|TRBV28|once
CASSLGYTEAFF
TGTGCCAGCAGTTTGGGTTACACTGAAGCTTTCTTT
>TRBJ2-1|NA|TRBV27|few
CASSPRGTISYNEQFF
TGTGCCAGCAGCCCGAGGGGTACAATTTCCTACAATGAGCAGTTCTTC
>TRBJ2-7|TRBD2|TRBV18|NA
CASSPLKTLTGGEQYF
TGTGCCAGCTCACCTCTCAAGACTCTCACGGGAGGTGAGCAGTACTTC